Below, 19 T cell receptor beta chains from the same sample are listed, as sequenced in a study of identical twins. TCRdb recomputed calls from the 5' RACE reads with MiXCR, one row per CDR3 protein. The data hold roughly 540,000 distinct CDR3 sequences, with 20% to 25% observed a single time. A further study also used this sample, focusing on T cells expressing NK-cell markers.

Sequencing was carried out using CD4+ T cells sorted from blood. These receptors originate from a woman aged 18-29 years in good health.

This chain joins TRBV12-3 or TRBV12-4 and TRBJ1-6; D ambiguous. The ends were cut back, 6 bases at V and 6 bases at J, with 15 bases in the middle. The CDR3 runs 15 residues. CDR3 coding DNA: TGTGCCAGCAGCTCCGATCAACTTATTAATTCACCCCTCCACTTT. This gives the protein CASSSDQLINSPLHF.

This clonotype was seen more than once but under ten times. The chain is built from TRBV7-2 and TRBJ2-2; no reliable D call. This CDR3 has 15 amino acids. Germline V gene lookup returns CDR1 SGHTA and CDR2 FQGNSA. Between the trimmed V and J ends, which lost 3 bases and 3 bases, there was a span of 11 bases. The CDR3, as DNA: TGTGCCAGCAGCTTCAAGGGAAGGGACACCGGGGAGCTGTTTTTT. Protein: CASSFKGRDTGELFF. Full variable domain (missing parts from reference TRBV7-2 and TRBJ2-2): GAGVSQSPSNKVTEKGKDVELRCDPISGHTALYWYRQSLGQGLEFLIYFQGNSAPDKSGLPSDRFSAERTGGSVSTLTIQRTQQEDSAVYLCASSFKGRDTGELFFGEGSRLTVL.

This clonotype was detected many times. CDR3 DNA: TGTGCCAGCGGCGGGGGAGCAGGGCTCGAGTATTTT. Translating it yields CASGGGAGLEYF. The gene calls are TRBV9 and TRBJ2-3, with 7 positions matching TRBD2. The V and J ends lost 7 bases and 13 bases, in that order; junction bases with no gene match: 12. The CDR3 sequence is 12 residues long. The germline V gene has CDR1 SGDLS and CDR2 YYNGEE. Complete variable domain (other parts from reference TRBV9 and TRBJ2-3): DSGVTQTPKHLITATGQRVTLRCSPRSGDLSVYWYQQSLDQGLQFLIQYYNGEERAKGNILERFSAQQFPDLHSELNLSSLELGDSALYFCASGGGAGLEYFGPGTRLTVL.

This clonotype was observed many times. One end of the junction varies from germline; a read error may be responsible. The gene calls are TRBV7-7 and TRBJ2-5; D ambiguous. The CDR3 spans 15 residues. Per germline, CDR1 SSHAT and CDR2 FNYEAQ (reference sequence). CDR3 sequence reads: CASSLVRSEQETQYF. CDR3 DNA sequence: TGTGCTAGCAGCTTAGTTCGGTCGGAGCAAGAGACCCAGTACTTC.

There are many counts of this clonotype. V usage is TRBV29-1 and J usage is TRBJ2-1; TRBD1 is a possible D gene (5 bases). Between the trimmed V and J ends, which lost 0 bases and 7 bases, there was a span of 16 bases. The CDR3 spans 15 residues. From germline, CDR1 is SQVTM and CDR2 ANQGSEA. The CDR3 sequence is CSVEDQTHRLNEQFF. In DNA form, the CDR3 reads TGCAGCGTTGAAGATCAAACCCACAGGTTAAATGAGCAGTTCTTC.

This clonotype was seen more than once but under ten times. CDR3 residues: CASSERLVNEQFF. The CDR3 nucleotides are TGCGCCAGCAGTGAAAGACTAGTCAATGAGCAGTTCTTC. The gene calls are TRBV10-1 and TRBJ2-1, with D perhaps TRBD2 (6 bases). Germline CDR1 and CDR2: WNHNN and SYGVQD (reference sequence). The CDR3 spans 13 residues. V dropped 3 bases and J dropped 6 bases, with 9 bases sitting between them.

This clonotype was observed a few times. The chain joins TRBV20-1 to TRBJ2-1; 10 nucleotides align to TRBD2. CDR1 and CDR2 from the germline V gene are DFQATT and SNEGSKA (reference sequence). V gave up 6 bases and J gave up 0 bases; unmatched junction bases: 11. The CDR3 is 17 amino acids. CDR3 sequence (DNA): TGCAGTGCGCCGGAACTAGCGGGATTAAGCTCCTACAATGAGCAGTTCTTC. Protein product: CSAPELAGLSSYNEQFF.

This clonotype was detected only a few times. The CDR3 loop reads CASREGTGGLAYNEQFF. The CDR3, as DNA: TGCGCCAGCAGAGAAGGAACAGGGGGCCTGGCCTACAATGAGCAGTTCTTC. The rearrangement joins TRBV5-1 to TRBJ2-1; the match to TRBD1 covers 9 bases. Per the germline V gene, CDR1 is SGHRS and CDR2 is YFSETQ. Germline trimming cut 5 bases from V and 2 bases from J; bases unmatched to any gene: 11. The CDR3 runs to 17 residues.

V is TRBV19 and J is TRBJ2-1, with D possibly matching TRBD2 (5 bases). The CDR3 consists of 15 residues. Germline CDR1 reads LNHDA; CDR2 reads SQIVND (reference sequence). V was clipped by 3 bases and J by 6 bases, with 15 bases between them. CDR3 residues: CASSMMAHRGNEQFF. The CDR3 bases are TGTGCCAGTAGTATGATGGCCCACCGGGGCAATGAGCAGTTCTTC.

For the CDR3, the DNA is TGTGCCAGCAGCCTCCCCGGGGAGGTGTATTACGGCTACACCTTC. As protein: CASSLPGEVYYGYTF. The chain recombines TRBV3-1 with TRBJ1-2; D unresolved. This CDR3 has 15 amino acids. The germline gives CDR1 LGHDT, CDR2 YNNKEL (reference sequence). The V gene lost 4 bases and the J gene lost 8 bases, with 20 bases spanning the gap. The variable domain in full, with the rest retrieved from reference TRBV3-1 and TRBJ1-2, is DTAVSQTPKYLVTQMGNDKSIKCEQNLGHDTMYWYKQDSKKFLKIMFSYNNKELIINETVPNRFSPKSPDKAHLNLHINSLELGDSAVYFCASSLPGEVYYGYTFGSGTRLTVV.

The table lists this clonotype with a few counts. J is TRBJ2-7 and V is TRBV27, with D possibly being TRBD2 (7 bases). CDR1 is MNHEY and CDR2 is SMNVEV in the germline V gene (reference sequence). V was clipped by 4 bases and J by 3 bases, with 10 bases between them. The CDR3 is made up of 13 amino acids. CDR3 nucleotides: TGTGCCAGCAGTTGGGAGGGGGACTACGAGCAGTACTTC. It codes for CASSWEGDYEQYF.

The J gene is TRBJ2-7, the V gene TRBV4-2; 10 nucleotides align to TRBD2. Germline V CDR1 and CDR2: LGHNA, YNFKEQ. Unmatched junction bases numbered 6, after V lost 1 base and J lost 6 bases. The CDR3 runs to 15 residues. The CDR3 sequence is CASSQVVLAGAEQYF. The CDR3 bases are TGTGCCAGCAGCCAAGTGGTCCTAGCGGGAGCCGAGCAGTACTTC.

This clonotype was observed at least ten times. The J gene is TRBJ2-5, the V gene TRBV6-1; TRBD2 might be the D (5 bases). This CDR3 has 15 residues. With 6 bases removed from V and 1 base from J, the gap between germline ends came to 15 bases. Germline V gene lookup returns CDR1 MNHNS and CDR2 SASEGT. The CDR3 DNA is TGTGCCAGCAGCCAGCGAGGGAGCCGCCAAGAGACCCAGTACTTC. Protein product: CASSQRGSRQETQYF.

This chain connects TRBV5-1 to TRBJ2-5; no definite D call. Germline loops: CDR1 SGHRS, CDR2 YFSETQ. The CDR3 has 11 residues. With 5 bases removed from V and 5 bases from J, the gap between germline ends came to 7 bases. In nucleotides, the CDR3 is TGCGCCAGCAGGTCCGTGGAGACCCAGTACTTC. Its translation: CASRSVETQYF.

This chain links TRBV20-1 with TRBJ1-5; possibly TRBD1 for D (6 bases). With 5 bases removed from V and 3 bases from J, the gap between germline ends came to 17 bases. In germline, CDR1 is DFQATT, CDR2 SNEGSKA (reference sequence). The CDR3 has 15 residues. The CDR3 nucleotides are TGCAGTGCTCTTGGACTGGGGGGGCACAATCAGCCCCAGCATTTT. This sequence encodes CSALGLGGHNQPQHF.

This chain links TRBV27 with TRBJ2-1, with 11 positions matching TRBD2. The CDR3 is 16 amino acids. Germline assignment: CDR1 MNHEY and CDR2 SMNVEV (reference sequence). The trim removed 3 bases at V and 7 bases at J, leaving 8 bases unmatched. The CDR3 is CASSFIAGGVSNEQFF. Written as DNA, the CDR3 is TGTGCCAGCAGTTTCATAGCGGGAGGGGTGTCGAATGAGCAGTTCTTC.

The sample holds a few counts of this clonotype. This sequence joins TRBV27 and TRBJ1-4; 8 bases map to TRBD1. J was trimmed by 13 bases and V by 5 bases; bases with no gene match: 9. This CDR3 has 13 amino acids. Germline CDR1 reads MNHEY; CDR2 reads SMNVEV (reference sequence). The CDR3 loop reads CASSRDRSGGLFF. The CDR3, as DNA: TGTGCCAGCAGTCGGGACAGGTCGGGAGGACTGTTTTTT.

This clonotype was observed a few times. V and J are TRBV20-1 and TRBJ1-6; 8 bases agree with TRBD1. This CDR3 contains 12 residues. The V gene end was trimmed by 4 bases and the J gene end by 10 bases; junction bases not matched to a gene: 3. Germline CDR1 reads DFQATT; CDR2 reads SNEGSKA (reference sequence). CDR3 DNA sequence: TGCAGTGCTACGACAGGGGAATCACCCCTCCACTTT. Residues: CSATTGESPLHF.

The V gene is TRBV20-1, the J gene TRBJ2-7, with TRBD1 matching 7 bases. The CDR3 consists of 15 residues. The germline V gene encodes CDR1 DFQATT and CDR2 SNEGSKA (reference sequence). V shed 3 bases, J shed 0 bases, and the junction held 8 bases outside the gene matches. The CDR3 DNA reads TGCAGTGCTAGCGATTTCCGGGACAGCTCCTACGAGCAGTACTTC. This codes for CSASDFRDSSYEQYF.